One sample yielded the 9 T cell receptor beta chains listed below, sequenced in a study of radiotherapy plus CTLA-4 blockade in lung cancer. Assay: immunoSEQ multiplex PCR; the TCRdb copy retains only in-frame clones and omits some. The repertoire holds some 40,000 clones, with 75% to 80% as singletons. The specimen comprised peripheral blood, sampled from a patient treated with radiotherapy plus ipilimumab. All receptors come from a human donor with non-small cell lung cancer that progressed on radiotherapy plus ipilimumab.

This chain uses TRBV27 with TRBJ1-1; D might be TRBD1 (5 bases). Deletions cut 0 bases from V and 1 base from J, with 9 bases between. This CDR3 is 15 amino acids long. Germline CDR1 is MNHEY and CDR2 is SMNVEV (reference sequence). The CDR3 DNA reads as TGTGCCAGCAGTTTATCGGGCACAGGGAACACTGAAGCTTTCTTT. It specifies CASSLSGTGNTEAFF.

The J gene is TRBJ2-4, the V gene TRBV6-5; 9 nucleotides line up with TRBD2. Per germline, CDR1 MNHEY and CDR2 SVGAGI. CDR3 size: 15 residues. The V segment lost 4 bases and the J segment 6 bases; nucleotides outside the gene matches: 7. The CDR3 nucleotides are TGTGCCAGCAGTTGGCGGGGGGGCCGCGGAAACATTCAGTACTTC. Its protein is CASSWRGGRGNIQYF.

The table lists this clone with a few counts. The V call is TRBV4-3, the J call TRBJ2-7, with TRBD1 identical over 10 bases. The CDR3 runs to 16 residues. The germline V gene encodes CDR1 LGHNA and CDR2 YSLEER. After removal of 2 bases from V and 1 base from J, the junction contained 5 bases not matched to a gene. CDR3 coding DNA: TGCGCCAGCAGCCAATACGGGACAGGGGAATCCTACGAGCAGTACTTC. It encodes CASSQYGTGESYEQYF.

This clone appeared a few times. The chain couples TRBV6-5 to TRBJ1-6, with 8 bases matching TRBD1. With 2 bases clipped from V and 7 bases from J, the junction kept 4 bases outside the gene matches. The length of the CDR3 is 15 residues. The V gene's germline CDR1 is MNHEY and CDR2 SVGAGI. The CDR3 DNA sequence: TGTGCCAGCAGTTACGCGACAGGGGTCAATTCACCCCTCCACTTT. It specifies CASSYATGVNSPLHF.

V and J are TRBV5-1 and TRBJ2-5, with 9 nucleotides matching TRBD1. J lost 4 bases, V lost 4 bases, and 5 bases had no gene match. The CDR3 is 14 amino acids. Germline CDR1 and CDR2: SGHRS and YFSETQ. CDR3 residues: CASSPPGQGETQYF. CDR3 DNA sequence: TGCGCCAGCAGCCCGCCGGGACAGGGAGAGACCCAGTACTTC. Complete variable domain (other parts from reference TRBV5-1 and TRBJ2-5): KAGVTQTPRYLIKTRGQQVTLSCSPISGHRSVSWYQQTPGQGLQFLFEYFSETQRNKGNFPGRFSGRQFSNSRSEMNVSTLELGDSALYLCASSPPGQGETQYFGPGTRLLVL.

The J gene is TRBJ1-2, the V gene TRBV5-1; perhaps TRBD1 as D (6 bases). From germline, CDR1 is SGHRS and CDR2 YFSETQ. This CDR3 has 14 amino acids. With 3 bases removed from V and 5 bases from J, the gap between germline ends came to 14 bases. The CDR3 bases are TGCGCCAGCAGCTCGACAGGTACGGGATATGGCTACACCTTC. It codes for CASSSTGTGYGYTF. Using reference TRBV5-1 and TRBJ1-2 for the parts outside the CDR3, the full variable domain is KAGVTQTPRYLIKTRGQQVTLSCSPISGHRSVSWYQQTPGQGLQFLFEYFSETQRNKGNFPGRFSGRQFSNSRSEMNVSTLELGDSALYLCASSSTGTGYGYTFGSGTRLTVV.

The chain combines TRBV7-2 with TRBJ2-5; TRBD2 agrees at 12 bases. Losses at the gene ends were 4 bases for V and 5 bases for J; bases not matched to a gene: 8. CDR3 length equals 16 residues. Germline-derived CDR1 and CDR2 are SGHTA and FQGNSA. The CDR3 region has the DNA TGTGCCAGCAGCTCCTATGGACTAGCGGGGACCGAGACCCAGTACTTC. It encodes CASSSYGLAGTETQYF.

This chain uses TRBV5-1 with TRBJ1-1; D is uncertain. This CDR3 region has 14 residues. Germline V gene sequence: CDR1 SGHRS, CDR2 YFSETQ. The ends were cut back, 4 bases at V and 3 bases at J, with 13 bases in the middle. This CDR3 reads CASSVYRDHTEAFF. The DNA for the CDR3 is TGCGCCAGCAGCGTGTACAGAGACCACACTGAAGCTTTCTTT.

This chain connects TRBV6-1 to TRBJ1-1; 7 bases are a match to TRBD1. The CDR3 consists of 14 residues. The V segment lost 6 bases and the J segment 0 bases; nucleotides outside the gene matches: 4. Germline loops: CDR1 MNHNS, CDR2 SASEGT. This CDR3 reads CASSATGVNTEAFF. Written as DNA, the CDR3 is TGTGCCAGCAGCGCCACAGGGGTGAACACTGAAGCTTTCTTT.